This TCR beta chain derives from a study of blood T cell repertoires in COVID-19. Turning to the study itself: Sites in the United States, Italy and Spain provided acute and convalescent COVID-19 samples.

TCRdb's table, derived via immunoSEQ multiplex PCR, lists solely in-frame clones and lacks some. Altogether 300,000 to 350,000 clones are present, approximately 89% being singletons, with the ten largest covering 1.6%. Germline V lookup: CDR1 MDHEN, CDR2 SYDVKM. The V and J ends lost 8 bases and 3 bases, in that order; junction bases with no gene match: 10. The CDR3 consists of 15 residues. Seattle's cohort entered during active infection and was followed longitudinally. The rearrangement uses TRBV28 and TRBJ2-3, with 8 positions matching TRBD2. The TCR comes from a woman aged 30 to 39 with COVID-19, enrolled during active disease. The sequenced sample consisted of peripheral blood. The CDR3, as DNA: TGTGCCAGCTCACCCGTCGGGGGGGAGACAGATACGCAGTATTTT. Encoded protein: CASSPVGGETDTQYF.